A selection of T cell receptor beta chains follows, all from one sample in a study of shared clonotypes between healthy human individuals. The method was immunoSEQ multiplex PCR; TCRdb's version includes in-frame clones alone and lacks a portion of them. The table shows some 550,000 clones, with around 97% occurring only once. Sequencing was performed on naive CD4+ T cells sorted from blood. The source of these receptors is a woman in her twenties or thirties in good health. Each CDR3 is given with its conserved first and last residue. The order of the fields is CDR3 protein, CDR3 DNA, V gene, J gene, clone size, D gene. D genes are given only for firm matches. Part of the rows lack a size; the others show once, few, many or a class for expanded clones.

CDR3: CASSTRGPQGTEAFF; DNA: TGTGCCAGCAGTACCCGGGGCCCCCAGGGCACTGAAGCTTTCTTT; V: TRBV25-1; J: TRBJ1-1; size: NA; D: NA
CDR3: CASSSGTTRQETQYF; DNA: TGTGCCAGTAGTAGCGGGACAACGCGACAAGAGACCCAGTACTTC; V: TRBV19; J: TRBJ2-5; size: NA; D: NA
CDR3: CASSVTSGSPDTQYF; DNA: TGTGCCAGCAGCGTGACTAGCGGGAGCCCAGATACGCAGTATTTT; V: TRBV9; J: TRBJ2-3; size: NA; D: TRBD2
CDR3: CASSLGAGVEQYF; DNA: TGCGCCAGCAGCTTGGGGGCCGGGGTCGAGCAGTACTTC; V: TRBV5-1; J: TRBJ2-7; size: NA; D: NA
CDR3: CASSLDQWARIQETQYF; DNA: TGTGCCAGCAGCTTAGATCAGTGGGCCAGGATCCAAGAGACCCAGTACTTC; V: TRBV11-2; J: TRBJ2-5; size: NA; D: NA
CDR3: CASSLEPLNPLDTQYF; DNA: TGCGCCAGCAGCTTGGAGCCGCTCAATCCCCTGGATACGCAGTATTTT; V: TRBV5-1; J: TRBJ2-3; size: NA; D: NA
CDR3: CASSLEGRAGELFF; DNA: TGCGCCAGCAGCTTGGAAGGACGTGCCGGGGAGCTGTTTTTT; V: TRBV5-1; J: TRBJ2-2; size: NA; D: NA
CDR3: CASSQGTIPEETQYF; DNA: TGTGCCAGCAGTCAGGGGACTATCCCCGAAGAGACCCAGTACTTC; V: TRBV6-5; J: TRBJ2-5; size: once; D: NA
CDR3: CASSGQGNQPQHF; DNA: TGTGCCAGCAGTGGCCAGGGGAATCAGCCCCAGCATTTT; V: TRBV2; J: TRBJ1-5; size: NA; D: NA
CDR3: CASGGQGGSGNTIYF; DNA: TGTGCCAGCGGGGGACAGGGTGGCTCTGGAAACACCATATATTTT; V: TRBV6-1; J: TRBJ1-3; size: NA; D: TRBD1
CDR3: CASSPQGQGARTEAFF; DNA: TGTGCCAGCTCACCACAGGGACAGGGGGCGAGAACTGAAGCTTTCTTT; V: TRBV18; J: TRBJ1-1; size: NA; D: TRBD1
CDR3: CASSLYGLAGGSGTDTQYF; DNA: TGTGCCAGCAGTTTATATGGGCTAGCGGGAGGATCGGGCACAGATACGCAGTATTTT; V: TRBV28; J: TRBJ2-3; size: NA; D: TRBD2
CDR3: CASSLDRNTIYF; DNA: TGTGCCAGCAGCTTAGACAGAAACACCATATATTTT; V: TRBV11-1; J: TRBJ1-3; size: NA; D: NA
CDR3: CASSDFGTSGTGELFF; DNA: TGTGCCAGCAGTGATTTTGGGACTAGCGGTACCGGGGAGCTGTTTTTT; V: TRBV6-1; J: TRBJ2-2; size: NA; D: TRBD2
CDR3: CASIRTGDPFEAFF; DNA: TGTGCCAGTATCAGGACAGGCGACCCGTTTGAAGCTTTCTTT; V: TRBV19; J: TRBJ1-1; size: few; D: TRBD1
CDR3: CASSLQKPTRDRGLTFHYEQYF; DNA: TGTGCCAGCAGTTTACAAAAACCTACCCGGGACAGGGGGCTCACATTCCATTACGAGCAGTACTTC; V: TRBV27; J: TRBJ2-7; size: once; D: TRBD1
CDR3: CASSFGGNNEQFF; DNA: TGTGCCAGCAGCTTCGGAGGGAACAATGAGCAGTTCTTC; V: TRBV11-3; J: TRBJ2-1; size: NA; D: NA
CDR3: CASSKERTGGPQPQHF; DNA: TGTGCCAGCAGCAAAGAAAGGACAGGGGGCCCTCAGCCCCAGCATTTT; V: TRBV21-1; J: TRBJ1-5; size: NA; D: NA
CDR3: CASSSGTGGTQYF; DNA: TGTGCCAGCAGCAGCGGGACAGGGGGCACTCAGTACTTC; V: TRBV7-9; J: TRBJ2-4; size: NA; D: TRBD1
CDR3: CASSPRGKVRGDTQYF; DNA: TGTGCCAGCAGCCCAAGGGGAAAGGTCCGTGGGGATACGCAGTATTTT; V: TRBV13; J: TRBJ2-3; size: NA; D: NA
CDR3: CASSLAWDDAYEQYF; DNA: TGTGCCAGCAGTTTAGCGTGGGATGATGCGTACGAGCAGTACTTC; V: TRBV27; J: TRBJ2-7; size: NA; D: NA
CDR3: CASSAIPSGLQGDTQYF; DNA: TGTGCCAGCAGTGCTATTCCTAGCGGGCTGCAGGGAGATACGCAGTATTTT; V: TRBV2; J: TRBJ2-3; size: NA; D: TRBD2
CDR3: CASSRHGEPGEQYF; DNA: TGTGCCAGCAGCCGACACGGGGAGCCGGGGGAGCAGTACTTC; V: TRBV7-2; J: TRBJ2-7; size: NA; D: NA
CDR3: CASSPPGTSGEQYF; DNA: TGTGCCAGCAGTCCCCCCGGGACTAGCGGCGAGCAGTACTTC; V: TRBV28; J: TRBJ2-7; size: NA; D: TRBD2
CDR3: CASSDWFGETQYF; DNA: TGTGCCAGCAGTGATTGGTTTGGGGAGACCCAGTACTTC; V: TRBV7-2; J: TRBJ2-5; size: NA; D: NA
CDR3: CASSLPPSASGRQETQYF; DNA: TGTGCCAGCAGTTTACCCCCCTCGGCTAGCGGGCGACAAGAGACCCAGTACTTC; V: TRBV28; J: TRBJ2-5; size: NA; D: TRBD2
CDR3: CATAVLSSGGNEQFF; DNA: TGTGCCACAGCAGTTTTGTCTAGCGGTGGGAATGAGCAGTTCTTC; V: TRBV27; J: TRBJ2-1; size: once; D: TRBD2
CDR3: CASSLVMGYEQYF; DNA: TGCGCCAGCAGCTTAGTCATGGGCTACGAGCAGTACTTC; V: TRBV5-1; J: TRBJ2-7; size: NA; D: NA
CDR3: CASSIAGLAVKFF; DNA: TGTGCCAGTAGTATAGCGGGACTAGCCGTAAAGTTCTTC; V: TRBV19; J: TRBJ2-1; size: NA; D: TRBD2